The present entry profiles one T cell receptor beta chain with its context. Clones were read by immunoSEQ multiplex PCR, and TCRdb kept only the in-frame ones, dropping some. Among 60,000 to 75,000 clones, around 87% were seen once, and the ten largest hold 2% to 2.5%. These data come from a study of control samples from healthy donors and cancer patients. Trimming removed 5 bases at V and 5 bases at J, with 17 bases between. This CDR3 has 16 residues. CDR1 and CDR2 from the germline V gene are SGHRS and YFSETQ. The chain uses TRBV5-1 and TRBJ1-6; D remains unclear. The source of this sequence is a woman between 45 and 65 years old with head and neck cancer. Sequencing used PBMCs. The CDR3 spells CASSSTLERDNSPLHF. CDR3 DNA sequence: TGCGCCAGCAGTTCCACCTTGGAGCGGGATAATTCACCCCTCCACTTT.